The clone carrying this T cell receptor beta chain was detected only a few times. This sample is part of a study of patients and donors after allogeneic stem cell transplantation. TCRdb recomputed calls from the RT-PCR reads with MiXCR, one row per CDR3 protein. The data show more than 850,000 distinct CDR3 sequences, under 20% seen once. Trimming removed 0 bases at V and 3 bases at J, with 12 bases between. The CDR3 totals 15 residues. Per the germline V gene, CDR1 is LGHNA and CDR2 is YSLEER. Specimen: blood, either unsorted or a sorted T cell fraction (not recorded which). The chain carries TRBV4-3 and TRBJ2-7; D remains unclear. This clonotype was sampled from a human donor who was either an allogeneic HSCT recipient or a stem cell or donor lymphocyte infusion donor (not recorded which). It is not recorded whose cells these are; they may come from a transplant donor. The CDR3 spells CASSQDGRTHYEQYF. Here the CDR3 DNA reads TGCGCCAGCAGCCAAGATGGCCGTACCCACTACGAGCAGTACTTC.